The rows below give T cell receptor beta chains drawn from one sample of a study of regulatory T cells in long-lasting Graves disease. TCRdb analysed the multiplex PCR reads with MiXCR anew, one entry per CDR3 protein. The sample consists of roughly 300,000 distinct CDR3 sequences, about 18% of them appearing once. Sequencing used peripheral blood mononuclear cells (PBMCs), obtained when the disease was refractory, from a patient treated with antithyroid drugs. The receptors come from a female donor with Graves disease. Each CDR3 is given with its conserved first and last residue. Fields, in order: clone size, J gene, D gene, V gene, CDR3 DNA, CDR3 protein. D genes are given only for firm matches. Rows may omit the clone size; those that give it use once, few, many or a size class.

>few|TRBJ2-4|.|TRBV7-9
TGTGCCAGCAGCTCCGGCTGGGGCAACATTCAGTACTTC
CASSSGWGNIQYF
>many|TRBJ1-1|.|TRBV7-2
TGTGCCAGCAGCTTAGGGATGAACACTGAAGCTTTCTTT
CASSLGMNTEAFF
>many|TRBJ2-6|TRBD1|TRBV5-1
TGCGCCAGCAGCTTAGGACAGGCTGGGGCCAACGTCCTGACTTTC
CASSLGQAGANVLTF
>many|TRBJ2-7|.|TRBV20-1
TGCAGTGCTAGACCCCCGGAGATAATTTACGAGCAGTACTTC
CSARPPEIIYEQYF
>many|TRBJ1-1|.|TRBV6-1
TGTGCCAGCGGCAGGGGTGAAGACACTGAAGCTTTCTTT
CASGRGEDTEAFF
>many|TRBJ1-2|.|TRBV29-1
TGCAGCGTTGAAAACAGGAACTATGGCTACACCTTC
CSVENRNYGYTF
>many|TRBJ1-1|TRBD1|TRBV20-1
TGCAGTGCGATCAGCAGGGGGACTGAAGCTTTCTTT
CSAISRGTEAFF
>many|TRBJ2-2|.|TRBV3-1
TGTGCCAGCAGCCAAGCGGGACAACCCGGGGAGCTGTTTTTT
CASSQAGQPGELFF
>many|TRBJ2-7|TRBD2|TRBV11-2
TGTGCCAGCAGCCTACACCCTAGCGGGAGGGCCGGGGAGCAGTACTTC
CASSLHPSGRAGEQYF
>many|TRBJ1-1|.|TRBV2
TGTGCCAGCAGTGAAAGGGGGGAGGTGAACACTGAAGCTTTCTTT
CASSERGEVNTEAFF
>few|TRBJ1-2|.|TRBV7-2
TGTGCCAGCAGCCGGGGCTGGAGCTATGGCTACACCTTC
CASSRGWSYGYTF
>many|TRBJ1-6|.|TRBV12-3/TRBV12-4
TGTGCCAGCATCTCAGACACTCTGATTAATTCACCCCTCCACTTT
CASISDTLINSPLHF
>many|TRBJ2-6|TRBD1|TRBV6-2/TRBV6-3
TGTGCCAGCAGTTACCAGGACAGGGCTGGGGCCAACGTCCTGACTTTC
CASSYQDRAGANVLTF
>.|TRBJ1-1|.|TRBV5-6
TGTGCCAGCAGCTTGTTGGAGAATCTGAACACTGAAGCTTTCTTT
CASSLLENLNTEAFF
>many|TRBJ2-7|.|TRBV11-2
TGTGCCAGCAGCCATGGACAGTCCTACGAGCAGTACTTC
CASSHGQSYEQYF
>few|TRBJ1-4|.|TRBV19
TGTGCCAGTAGTATAATCAGTGGCCAGAGAAATGAAAAACTGTTTTTT
CASSIISGQRNEKLFF
>few|TRBJ2-7|TRBD1|TRBV27
TGTGCCAGCAGTAACCACAGGGGCACCTCCTACGAGCAGTACTTC
CASSNHRGTSYEQYF
>.|TRBJ2-3|TRBD2|TRBV12-3/TRBV12-4
TGTGCCAGCAGTTTGGGGCGGGGGGACACAGATACGCAGTATTTT
CASSLGRGDTDTQYF
>.|TRBJ1-2|TRBD1|TRBV27
TGTGCCAGCAGTCGACAGGGGGAGGGCTACTATGGCTACACCTTC
CASSRQGEGYYGYTF
>few|TRBJ2-7|TRBD1|TRBV3-1
TGTGCCAGCAGCCAGAATCACAGGGGCTACGAGCAGTACTTC
CASSQNHRGYEQYF
>many|TRBJ2-7|.|TRBV28
TGTGCCAGCAGTTTATTACCCTCTGTGGGGGGGCGTTACGAGCAGTACTTC
CASSLLPSVGGRYEQYF
>.|TRBJ2-2|.|TRBV29-1
TGCAGCGTCGCTGACACGAACACCGGGGAGCTGTTTTTT
CSVADTNTGELFF
>few|TRBJ2-1|TRBD1|TRBV7-9
TGTGCCAGCAGCCAGGGGCCGGGACAGGGGTCCTACAATGAGCAGTTCTTC
CASSQGPGQGSYNEQFF
>many|TRBJ2-5|TRBD1|TRBV7-8
TGTGCCAGCAGCTCAACAGGGGGCAAAGAGACCCAGTACTTC
CASSSTGGKETQYF
>.|TRBJ2-6|.|TRBV20-1
TGCAGTGCTAGAGTTCCACCCCGGCGCTCTGGGGCCAACGTCCTGACTTTC
CSARVPPRRSGANVLTF
>many|TRBJ2-7|.|TRBV28
TGTGCCATCTCCAGGACCGGGACGGCGCTCTACGAGCAGTACTTC
CAISRTGTALYEQYF
>.|TRBJ2-7|TRBD1|TRBV15
TGTGCCACCAGCAGACCCTTCGGGACAGGACCCTACGAGCAGTCCTTC
CATSRPFGTGPYEQSF
>.|TRBJ1-2|TRBD1|TRBV4-1
TGCGCCAGCAGCCAAGAACAGGGACAGCCCTATGGCTACACCTTC
CASSQEQGQPYGYTF
>.|TRBJ1-3|.|TRBV7-9
TGTGCCAGCAGCTTATCTGCGGGGAACACCATATATTTT
CASSLSAGNTIYF
>many|TRBJ2-7|TRBD1|TRBV10-2
TGCGCCAGCAGTGAAAGCCCCGACAGGGGAAACTACGAGCAGTACTTC
CASSESPDRGNYEQYF
>many|TRBJ2-5|.|TRBV7-9
TGTGCCAGCAGCTTAGAGAGTTTTGGGACCCAGTACTTC
CASSLESFGTQYF
>few|TRBJ1-1|TRBD1|TRBV18
TGTGCCAGCTCCCCTACCCCGGGGACAGGAAACACTGAAGCTTTCTTT
CASSPTPGTGNTEAFF
>.|TRBJ1-1|TRBD1|TRBV9
TGTGCCAGCAGCGTCTCGACAGGGGGCAAGAACACTGAAGCTTTCTTT
CASSVSTGGKNTEAFF
>few|TRBJ1-5|TRBD1|TRBV18
TGTGCCAGCTCACCAGGGACAGGGGGTCAGCCCCAGCATTTT
CASSPGTGGQPQHF
>.|TRBJ2-1|.|TRBV6-2/TRBV6-3
TGTGCCAGCAGTGAAGGGGACTGGAATGAGCAGTTCTTC
CASSEGDWNEQFF
>many|TRBJ2-5|.|TRBV7-2
TGTGCCAGCAGCTTAGTGTGGGGCGGTGATCAAGAGACCCAGTACTTC
CASSLVWGGDQETQYF
>many|TRBJ1-1|.|TRBV5-1
TGCGCCAGCAGCACCCCATTGGGCCGTGAAGCTTTCTTT
CASSTPLGREAFF